These 31 T cell receptor beta chains originate from one sample sequenced in a study of blood T cell repertoires in COVID-19. Assay used: immunoSEQ multiplex PCR; TCRdb lists only in-frame clones, some missing. The data contain approximately 500,000 clones, roughly 90% of them singletons. What was sequenced was PBMCs or T cells enriched from blood (not recorded which). The receptors stem from a woman aged 40 to 55 who had recovered from COVID-19.

This clone has ten or more counts. The genes are TRBV19 and TRBJ1-2; no clear D gene. Deletions cut 5 bases from V and 3 bases from J, with 10 bases between. Germline V gene sequence: CDR1 LNHDA, CDR2 SQIVND (reference sequence). The CDR3 is 13 amino acids. CDR3 sequence (DNA): TGTGCCAGTAGTCCCCGACAAGACTATGGCTACACCTTC. Amino acids: CASSPRQDYGYTF.

The chain has TRBV10-1 and TRBJ1-2; D ambiguous. Germline V gene sequence: CDR1 WNHNN, CDR2 SYGVQD (reference sequence). Trimming left V 3 bases short and J 8 bases short, with 13 bases between. The CDR3 length is 13 residues. The CDR3 loop reads CASSEGGNWGYTF. The CDR3 coding sequence is TGCGCCAGCAGTGAAGGAGGGAACTGGGGCTACACCTTC.

The rearrangement uses TRBV10-1 and TRBJ1-3, with no clear D. In germline, CDR1 is WNHNN, CDR2 SYGVQD (reference sequence). Trimming left V 5 bases short and J 2 bases short, with 13 bases between. CDR3 length: 15 residues. This CDR3 is CASSSRTGTGNTIYF. The CDR3 nucleotides read TGCGCCAGCAGTTCTCGGACTGGGACTGGAAACACCATATATTTT.

The rearrangement joins TRBV3-1 (or the pseudogene TRBV3-2) to TRBJ1-1; no clear D gene. Germline CDR1 reads LGHDT; CDR2 reads YNNKEL (reference sequence). The CDR3 sequence is 14 residues long. V was clipped by 3 bases and J by 7 bases, with 15 bases between them. Here the CDR3 reads CASSHGLLGLEAFF. The CDR3 DNA reads TGTGCCAGCAGCCACGGACTACTAGGCCTTGAAGCTTTCTTT.

The rearrangement joins TRBV5-6 to TRBJ1-5; 7 positions agree with TRBD1. The CDR3 length is 13 residues. Germline V gene sequence: CDR1 SGHDT, CDR2 YYEEEE. Trimming removed 3 bases from V and 5 bases from J; junction bases left unmatched: 2. DNA for the CDR3: TGTGCCAGCAGCTACGGGACAGATCAGCCCCAGCATTTT. Its translation is CASSYGTDQPQHF.

V and J are TRBV5-4 and TRBJ2-1; possible D gene TRBD2, 5 bases. CDR3 length: 13 residues. Germline CDR1 and CDR2: SGHNT and YYREEE (reference sequence). Between the trimmed V and J ends, which lost 0 bases and 10 bases, there was a span of 11 bases. The CDR3 here is CASSLVGSGEQFF. DNA of the CDR3: TGTGCCAGCAGCTTGGTAGGGAGCGGCGAGCAGTTCTTC. Full variable domain (rest looked up from reference TRBV5-4 and TRBJ2-1): ETGVTQSPTHLIKTRGQQVTLRCSSQSGHNTVSWYQQALGQGPQFIFQYYREEENGRGNFPPRFSGLQFPNYSSELNVNALELDDSALYLCASSLVGSGEQFFGPGTRLTVL.

The chain recombines TRBV19 with TRBJ2-2, with a tentative D call TRBD2 (5 bases). The CDR3 is 17 amino acids. Germline V gives CDR1 LNHDA, CDR2 SQIVND (reference sequence). Trimming took 9 bases from V and 4 from J, leaving 24 bases between them. DNA for the CDR3: TGTGCCAGCAACCCACCCGGGCCGGGGATGGTCACCGGGGAGCTGTTTTTT. It codes for CASNPPGPGMVTGELFF.

The CDR3 DNA reads as TGTGCCAGTAGTATGGGACCGCGGACAGGGGGCGGCTATGGCTACACCTTC. Encoded protein: CASSMGPRTGGGYGYTF. The rearrangement joins TRBV19 to TRBJ1-2; 11 positions agree with TRBD1. This CDR3 spans 17 amino acids. Looked up from germline, CDR1 is LNHDA and CDR2 is SQIVND (reference sequence). J gave up 4 bases and V 3 bases, and 10 bases lay outside the gene matches.

The chain employs TRBV20-1 and TRBJ2-7; 8 bases agree with TRBD2. V was pared by 1 base and J by 11 bases, with 4 bases of the junction left unmatched. CDR1 and CDR2 (germline): DFQATT, SNEGSKA (reference sequence). This CDR3 contains 11 residues. CDR3 loop: CSARAGREEYF. Written as DNA, the CDR3 is TGCAGTGCTAGAGCAGGGCGGGAGGAGTACTTC.

This clone was counted a single time. V gene TRBV11-2 combines with J gene TRBJ2-3, with a weak D call TRBD1 (5 bases). Trimming stripped 2 bases from V and 3 bases from J, with 12 bases between. The CDR3 consists of 15 residues. From germline, CDR1 is SGHAT and CDR2 FQNNGV. CDR3: CASSLLGRDTDTQYF. The CDR3, as DNA: TGTGCCAGCAGCTTATTGGGCAGGGATACAGATACGCAGTATTTT.

V and J are TRBV10-3 and TRBJ2-4; 9 bases fit TRBD2. The CDR3 runs 16 residues. V was clipped by 6 bases and J by 3 bases; unmatched bases: 9. Germline CDR1 is ENHRY and CDR2 is SYGVKD. The CDR3 protein is CAIRWLAGLGKNIQYF. In nucleotides, the CDR3 is TGTGCCATCAGGTGGCTAGCGGGACTCGGCAAAAACATTCAGTACTTC.

This chain links TRBV4-3 with TRBJ2-1, with 15 positions matching TRBD2. The CDR3 has 16 amino acids. The germline CDR1 and CDR2 sequences are LGHNA and YSLEER. Germline trimming cut 5 bases from V and 6 bases from J; bases unmatched to any gene: 5. The CDR3 protein is CASSNGLAGGSNEQFF. The DNA for the CDR3 is TGCGCCAGCAGCAACGGACTAGCGGGAGGGTCCAATGAGCAGTTCTTC.

The genes are TRBV19 and TRBJ1-5, with D unclear. Germline CDR1 LNHDA, CDR2 SQIVND (reference sequence). Trimming pared 6 bases from V and 0 bases from J, leaving 9 bases between. The CDR3 sequence is 14 residues long. CDR3 bases: TGTGCCAGTAGCCCCCAGAATAGCAATCAGCCCCAGCATTTT. Encoded protein: CASSPQNSNQPQHF.

The J gene is TRBJ2-3, the V gene TRBV29-1, with D possibly TRBD1 on 7 matching bases. Germline CDR1 and CDR2: SQVTM and ANQGSEA. With 6 bases removed from V and 7 bases from J, the gap between germline ends came to 14 bases. The CDR3 is made up of 12 amino acids. In nucleotides, the CDR3 is TGCAGCGTGCGGGACAGTGGTTATACGCAGTATTTT. As protein: CSVRDSGYTQYF.

The chain joins TRBV11-3 to TRBJ1-1; no clear D. This CDR3 region has 14 residues. Germline loops: CDR1 SGHNT, CDR2 YENEEA. The V end was cut by 0 bases, the J end by 1 base, with 6 bases between. In nucleotides, the CDR3 is TGTGCCAGCAGCTTAGAGAGGCAGAACACTGAAGCTTTCTTT. This encodes CASSLERQNTEAFF. The whole variable domain, filled in from reference TRBV11-3 and TRBJ1-1, reads EAGVVQSPRYKIIEKKQPVAFWCNPISGHNTLYWYLQNLGQGPELLIRYENEEAVDDSQLPKDRFSAERLKGVDSTLKIQPAELGDSAVYLCASSLERQNTEAFFGQGTRLTVV.

This sequence joins TRBV7-8 and TRBJ1-2; 7 bases align to TRBD1. CDR1 and CDR2 from the germline V gene are SGHVS and FQNEAQ. The CDR3 contains 14 residues. V lost 5 bases to trimming and J lost 2 bases; unmatched junction nucleotides: 5. CDR3 nucleotides: TGTGCCAGCAGCCTCCAACAGGGGAACTATGGCTACACCTTC. Protein sequence: CASSLQQGNYGYTF.

The V gene is TRBV5-1, the J gene TRBJ2-7; TRBD2 aligns across 8 bases. Germline trimming cut 4 bases from V and 3 bases from J; bases unmatched to any gene: 9. The CDR3 is 15 residues long. CDR1 SGHRS and CDR2 YFSETQ come from the germline V gene. Written as DNA, the CDR3 is TGCGCCAGCAGCATGAGCGGGAGAGCAAGCTACGAGCAGTACTTC. Amino acid sequence: CASSMSGRASYEQYF.

The chain couples TRBV13 to TRBJ2-1; weak D call: TRBD1 (5 bases). V was trimmed by 0 bases and J by 9 bases, leaving 9 bases between them. Germline lookup yields CDR1 PRHDT and CDR2 FYEKMQ (reference sequence). The CDR3 length is 13 residues. This CDR3 reads CASSLGGPGEQFF. The DNA of the CDR3 is TGTGCCAGCAGCTTAGGGGGGCCGGGTGAGCAGTTCTTC.

A remark on this clone: Within the sample, other DNA sequences also encode this same CDR3. The chain links TRBV30 to TRBJ1-2; D call uncertain. There are 13 residues in the CDR3. V lost 0 bases to trimming and J lost 13 bases, with 18 bases between them. The V gene's germline CDR1 is GTSNPN and CDR2 SVGIG (reference sequence). CDR3 in DNA: TGTGCCTGGAGTGTATCTCGAGGGCTAGGTTTCACCTTC. Amino acid sequence: CAWSVSRGLGFTF. Together with reference TRBV30 and TRBJ1-2, the CDR3 gives the full variable domain: SQTIHQWPATLVQPVGSPLSLECTVEGTSNPNLYWYRQAAGRGLQLLFYSVGIGQISSEVPQNLSASRPQDRQFILSSKKLLLSDSGFYLCAWSVSRGLGFTFGSGTRLTVV.

On this clone: The junction departs from the called germline gene at one end, perhaps through a read error. The chain employs TRBV5-8 and TRBJ2-5, with a tentative D call TRBD1 (6 bases). The CDR3 is 13 amino acids. The germline V gene has CDR1 SGHTS and CDR2 YDEGEE. The CDR3 DNA reads as TGTGCCAGCAGCTATCTCCGGGCCCTCCACAGGGACTTC. Encoded protein: CASSYLRALHRDF. Using reference TRBV5-8 and TRBJ2-5 for the parts outside the CDR3, the full variable domain is EAGVTQSPTHLIKTRGQQATLRCSPISGHTSVYWYQQALGLGLQFLLWYDEGEERNRGNFPPRFSGRQFPNYSSELNVNALELEDSALYLCASSYLRALHRDFGPGTRLLVL.

The rearrangement links TRBV4-3 to TRBJ1-2, with D possibly matching TRBD1 (5 bases). Trimming pared 0 bases from V and 6 bases from J, leaving 8 bases between. Germline V gene sequence: CDR1 LGHNA, CDR2 YSLEER. The CDR3 covers 13 residues. The CDR3 DNA reads as TGCGCCAGCAGCCAAGAACGGGGGAATGGCTACACCTTC. Its protein is CASSQERGNGYTF.

The chain couples TRBV24-1 to TRBJ2-3; the D gene is possibly TRBD2 (7 bases). Trimming shortened V by 4 bases and J by 3 bases, and 10 bases separated the two germline ends. The CDR3 contains 14 residues. From germline, CDR1 is KGHDR and CDR2 SFDVKD. CDR3: CATSEGGTTDTQYF. DNA of the CDR3: TGTGCCACCAGTGAGGGGGGGACAACAGATACGCAGTATTTT.

This sequence joins TRBV5-4 and TRBJ1-1, with D unclear. CDR3 size: 14 residues. Trimming took 4 bases from V and 2 from J, leaving 12 bases between them. Germline values: CDR1 SGHNT, CDR2 YYREEE (reference sequence). CDR3 amino acids: CASSLRVTNTEAFF. The CDR3 region has the DNA TGTGCCAGCAGCCTCCGGGTTACTAACACTGAAGCTTTCTTT.

The chain has TRBV19 and TRBJ2-1, with 10 bases identical to TRBD2. V lost 1 base to trimming and J lost 4 bases; unmatched junction nucleotides: 10. The germline gives CDR1 LNHDA, CDR2 SQIVND (reference sequence). The CDR3 loop spans 18 amino acids. CDR3 coding DNA: TGTGCCAGTAGTATAGGCCCCACCCTAGCGGGAGCTTACAATGAGCAGTTCTTC. As protein: CASSIGPTLAGAYNEQFF.

V gene TRBV15 combines with J gene TRBJ1-5; D unresolved. V was pared by 3 bases and J by 1 base, with 7 bases between. Germline CDR1 LNHNV, CDR2 YYDKDF (reference sequence). The CDR3 extends over 14 amino acids. The CDR3 sequence: CATSREASNQPQHF. CDR3 coding DNA: TGTGCCACCAGCAGGGAGGCAAGCAATCAGCCCCAGCATTTT.

This clone was found a few times. The rearrangement links TRBV19 to TRBJ1-2, with 7 bases that match TRBD1. The CDR3 contains 14 residues. V lost 1 base to trimming and J lost 4 bases; unmatched junction nucleotides: 3. The germline V gene has CDR1 LNHDA and CDR2 SQIVND (reference sequence). CDR3 coding DNA: TGTGCCAGTAGTATAGGGGGACAGTTCTATGGCTACACCTTC. As protein: CASSIGGQFYGYTF.

This clone was detected only a few times. The rearrangement uses TRBV9 and TRBJ2-5; D is possibly TRBD1 (5 bases). This CDR3 has 15 residues. In germline, CDR1 is SGDLS, CDR2 YYNGEE. V lost 0 bases and J 3 bases, leaving 12 bases between the germline ends. CDR3: CASSVGGQGEETQYF. The CDR3 DNA reads TGTGCCAGCAGCGTAGGTGGGCAGGGCGAAGAGACCCAGTACTTC.

CDR3 in DNA: TGTGCCAGCAGCGTAGAAGCTAGCGGGAGCTACGAGCAGTACTTC. Amino acids: CASSVEASGSYEQYF. This chain uses TRBV9 with TRBJ2-7; 10 bases line up with TRBD2. This CDR3 region has 15 residues. V gave up 0 bases and J gave up 3 bases; unmatched junction bases: 3. Germline CDR1 reads SGDLS; CDR2 reads YYNGEE.

In this sample, this clone turned up once. The chain is built from TRBV7-2 and TRBJ2-7; D may be TRBD1 (5 bases). Germline values: CDR1 SGHTA, CDR2 FQGNSA. CDR3 length: 16 residues. The V gene lost 2 bases and the J gene lost 0 bases, with 14 bases spanning the gap. The CDR3 sequence is CASSLWAQASSYEQYF. The CDR3 bases are TGTGCCAGCAGCTTATGGGCACAGGCGAGCTCCTACGAGCAGTACTTC.

V is TRBV30 and J is TRBJ1-2, with 8 bases matching TRBD1. Germline V CDR1 and CDR2: GTSNPN, SVGIG (reference sequence). This CDR3 has 15 amino acids. Trimming removed 3 bases from V and 2 bases from J; junction bases left unmatched: 8. Here the CDR3 DNA reads TGTGCCTGGAGGGTTATCGGACAGGGCAACTATGGCTACACCTTC. It encodes CAWRVIGQGNYGYTF.

CDR3 nucleotide sequence: TGTGCCAGCATGCGAACCATAACTAGCGGGAATAACACCGGGGAGCTGTTTTTT. Protein product: CASMRTITSGNNTGELFF. The chain is built from TRBV7-6 and TRBJ2-2; TRBD2 aligns across 10 bases. After removal of 7 bases from V and 2 bases from J, the junction contained 13 bases not matched to a gene. Germline-derived CDR1 and CDR2 are SGHVS and FNYEAQ. This CDR3 has 18 amino acids.